The 18 T cell receptor beta chains below come from one sample, sequenced in a study of blood T cell repertoires in COVID-19. Using immunoSEQ multiplex PCR, the repertoire was profiled, and TCRdb retains in-frame clones only, with some absent. The sample consists of some 360,000 clones, about 90% of them appearing once. The specimen was peripheral blood. The receptors were sampled from a woman in her sixties with COVID-19, enrolled during active disease.

J is TRBJ1-6 and V is TRBV19; 7 bases line up with TRBD1. V trimming: 3 bases; J trimming: 4 bases; junction bases outside the gene matches: 6. The CDR3 runs 16 residues. The germline CDR1 and CDR2 sequences are LNHDA and SQIVND (reference sequence). The CDR3 reads CASSIIQGGYNSPLHF. CDR3 DNA sequence: TGTGCCAGTAGTATTATCCAGGGGGGATATAATTCACCCCTCCACTTT.

This chain connects TRBV11-2 to TRBJ1-1; weak D call: TRBD1 (5 bases). This CDR3 has 14 amino acids. Trimming took 4 bases from V and 3 from J, leaving 12 bases between them. Germline V gene data show CDR1 as SGHAT and CDR2 as FQNNGV. CDR3 residues: CASSSRGGDTEAFF. CDR3 nucleotide sequence: TGTGCCAGCAGCTCGAGGGGAGGGGACACTGAAGCTTTCTTT.

This clone was recorded a few times. V and J are TRBV2 and TRBJ1-5; D possibly corresponds to TRBD1 (6 bases). V lost 6 bases and J lost 4, with 10 bases in between. The CDR3 covers 13 residues. From germline, CDR1 is SNHLY and CDR2 FYNNEI. CDR3 nucleotides: TGTGCCAGCAGACAGGGATGGAATCAGCCCCAGCATTTT. Its protein product is CASRQGWNQPQHF.

This chain uses TRBV28 with TRBJ2-1; 12 bases fit TRBD2. V gave up 6 bases and J gave up 3 bases; unmatched junction bases: 6. Germline CDR1 MDHEN, CDR2 SYDVKM. The CDR3 loop spans 16 amino acids. CDR3 nucleotides: TGTGCCAGCAGCCCCGGACTAGCGGGGCGCTACAATGAGCAGTTCTTC. Translating it yields CASSPGLAGRYNEQFF.

This chain links TRBV9 with TRBJ1-3; D gene unclear. Germline V gives CDR1 SGDLS, CDR2 YYNGEE. The CDR3 consists of 16 residues. V dropped 1 base and J dropped 0 bases, with 11 bases sitting between them. CDR3 amino acids: CASSVQFRSSGNTIYF. CDR3 sequence (DNA): TGTGCCAGCAGCGTACAGTTCCGAAGCTCTGGAAACACCATATATTTT.

A note on this clone: Other DNA sequences in the same sample also yield this CDR3. This chain uses TRBV6-5 with TRBJ2-2; D unclear. There are 11 residues in the CDR3. The V gene's germline CDR1 is MNHEY and CDR2 SVGAGI. V shed 5 bases and J shed 6 bases, with 4 bases lying between them. The CDR3 here is CASSRSGELFF. CDR3 bases: TGTGCCAGCAGTCGTTCCGGGGAGCTGTTTTTT.

The CDR3 spells CASTDRGANYGYTF. In nucleotides, the CDR3 is TGTGCCAGCACCGACAGGGGGGCTAACTATGGCTACACCTTC. The chain couples TRBV6-5 to TRBJ1-2; TRBD1 matches at 9 bases. The trim removed 7 bases at V and 0 bases at J, leaving 3 bases unmatched. This CDR3 is 14 amino acids long. The germline gives CDR1 MNHEY, CDR2 SVGAGI.

The chain uses TRBV5-6 and TRBJ1-2, with 7 bases that match TRBD1. Germline-derived CDR1 and CDR2 are SGHDT and YYEEEE. V dropped 6 bases and J dropped 8; count of bases not matched to a gene: 16. The CDR3 spans 15 residues. In DNA form, the CDR3 reads TGTGCCAGCAACCGAAACTATGGACAGGTCACGGGCTACACCTTC. Amino acids: CASNRNYGQVTGYTF.

The rearrangement uses TRBV5-4 and TRBJ1-3, with 7 bases fitting TRBD1. Germline V CDR1 and CDR2: SGHNT, YYREEE (reference sequence). V gave up 3 bases and J gave up 3 bases; unmatched junction bases: 0. The CDR3 consists of 13 residues. The DNA for the CDR3 is TGTGCCAGCAGCTGGGACAGTGGAAACACCATATATTTT. It encodes CASSWDSGNTIYF.

The sample holds a few counts of this clone. The CDR3 is CAIAPGQGAYEQYF. The DNA of the CDR3 is TGTGCCATCGCCCCCGGACAGGGCGCCTACGAGCAGTACTTC. The chain uses TRBV10-3 and TRBJ2-7, with 8 bases matching TRBD1. V shed 8 bases and J 2 bases; nucleotides not matched to a gene: 8. The CDR3 contains 14 residues. The germline V gene has CDR1 ENHRY and CDR2 SYGVKD.

Concerning this clone itself: Within the sample, other DNA sequences also encode this same CDR3. J is TRBJ1-2 and V is TRBV14; TRBD1 matches at 7 bases. CDR1 is SGHDN and CDR2 is FVKESK in the germline V gene. With 2 bases clipped from V and 4 bases from J, the junction kept 1 base outside the gene matches. This CDR3 region has 13 residues. The CDR3, as DNA: TGTGCCAGCAGCCAACAGGGGGTCTATGGCTACACCTTC. Its translation is CASSQQGVYGYTF.

This chain joins TRBV24-1 and TRBJ2-4, with 7 bases fitting TRBD1. The V gene end was trimmed by 2 bases and the J gene end by 9 bases; junction bases not matched to a gene: 12. Germline-derived CDR1 and CDR2 are KGHDR and SFDVKD. The CDR3 contains 16 residues. CDR3 sequence (DNA): TGTGCCACCAGTGATTACACAGGGGATCGTTTTGGCATTCAGTACTTC. It translates to CATSDYTGDRFGIQYF.

The V gene is TRBV6-5, the J gene TRBJ1-5; D unresolved. Germline lookup yields CDR1 MNHEY and CDR2 SVGAGI. CDR3 length: 14 residues. Trimming removed 5 bases at V and 2 bases at J, with 10 bases between. CDR3 loop: CASSLWLGNQPQHF. CDR3 bases: TGTGCCAGCAGTCTCTGGTTAGGCAATCAGCCCCAGCATTTT.

This rearrangement joins TRBV5-1 to TRBJ2-5, with a tentative D call TRBD2 (5 bases). This CDR3 is 12 amino acids long. Germline V gives CDR1 SGHRS, CDR2 YFSETQ. V was trimmed by 5 bases and J by 4 bases, leaving 9 bases between them. The CDR3 bases are TGCGCCAGCAGAGAGGGTAGAGAGACCCAGTACTTC. It is translated as CASREGRETQYF.

The chain uses TRBV6-5 and TRBJ1-5, with D perhaps matching TRBD1 (5 bases). The CDR3 contains 16 residues. The V gene's germline CDR1 is MNHEY and CDR2 SVGAGI. Between the trimmed V and J ends, which lost 2 bases and 1 base, there was a span of 12 bases. The CDR3 here is CASSYRAGGSNQPQHF. DNA for the CDR3: TGTGCCAGCAGTTACAGGGCGGGGGGAAGCAATCAGCCCCAGCATTTT.

CDR3: CASRRDSSNTGELFF. The CDR3 region has the DNA TGTGCCAGCAGGAGGGACAGTTCGAACACCGGGGAGCTGTTTTTT. This chain uses TRBV5-4 with TRBJ2-2; 7 nucleotides align to TRBD1. The CDR3 runs to 15 residues. CDR1 and CDR2 from the germline V gene are SGHNT and YYREEE (reference sequence). V shed 5 bases, J shed 0 bases, and the junction held 4 bases outside the gene matches.

This chain uses TRBV27 with TRBJ2-1, with 9 bases aligning to TRBD2. Per the germline V gene, CDR1 is MNHEY and CDR2 is SMNVEV (reference sequence). J lost 9 bases, V lost 5 bases, and 11 bases had no gene match. This CDR3 comprises 15 residues. The CDR3 sequence: CASSNSGGYRGEQFF. CDR3 DNA: TGTGCCAGCAGTAATAGCGGGGGATATCGTGGTGAGCAGTTCTTC.

The chain recombines TRBV6-2 or TRBV6-3 with TRBJ1-1; 8 nucleotides align to TRBD1. V lost 5 bases, J lost 1 base, and 9 bases stayed unmatched. Germline values: CDR1 MNHEY, CDR2 SVGEGT. This CDR3 has 16 amino acids. The CDR3 nucleotides are TGTGCCAGCAGTGCCCGGACAGGGATCGGGAACACTGAAGCTTTCTTT. Its protein product is CASSARTGIGNTEAFF.